Listed below are T cell receptor beta chains from one sample, sequenced in a study of blood T cells in healthy people across ages. TCRdb recomputed calls from the 5' RACE reads with MiXCR, one row per CDR3 protein. Of about 1.8 million distinct CDR3 sequences in the sample, less than 50% were seen once. Sequenced: blood. The receptor source for this set is a woman aged 40 to 49 in good health. The CDR3 runs from the conserved cysteine through the conserved F or W. Each record gives: D gene, V gene, clone size, J gene, CDR3 protein, CDR3 DNA. D genes are given only for firm matches. Some rows mark clone size as missing; the rest say once, few, many or name a class of expanded clone.

TRBD1	TRBV4-2	.	TRBJ1-3	CASSQESPGQGGRNTIYF	TGTGCCAGCAGCCAAGAGAGCCCAGGACAGGGGGGGAGAAACACCATATATTTT
TRBD1	TRBV9	few	TRBJ2-3	CASSQRDRGSKDTQYF	TGTGCCAGCAGCCAAAGGGACAGGGGATCGAAAGATACGCAGTATTTT
TRBD1	TRBV28	few	TRBJ1-2	CASSLIGTGGGYTF	TGTGCCAGCAGTTTAATAGGGACAGGGGGAGGCTACACCTTC
TRBD2	TRBV5-1	.	TRBJ2-7	CASSPGGDYNEQYF	TGCGCCAGCAGTCCGGGGGGGGACTACAATGAGCAGTACTTC
TRBD1	TRBV6-1	few	TRBJ2-3	CASKRTGITDTQYF	TGTGCCAGCAAGCGGACAGGGATCACAGATACGCAGTATTTT
TRBD1	TRBV6-5	.	TRBJ2-7	CASSAWTGTYEQYF	TGTGCCAGCAGTGCATGGACAGGGACCTACGAGCAGTACTTC
.	TRBV12-3/TRBV12-4	few	TRBJ1-2	CASSDGRVYGYTF	TGTGCCAGCAGTGATGGACGAGTCTATGGCTACACCTTC
.	TRBV6-2/TRBV6-3	.	TRBJ2-3	CASSYELGPTDTQYF	TGTGCCAGCAGTTACGAGCTAGGCCCCACAGATACGCAGTATTTT
.	TRBV2	.	TRBJ2-5	CASSEFPGQETQYF	TGTGCCAGCAGTGAATTCCCGGGGCAAGAGACCCAGTACTTC
TRBD2	TRBV29-1	.	TRBJ2-5	CSVGLAGRNERYF	TGCAGCGTTGGACTAGCGGGGAGGAATGAGCGGTACTTC
.	TRBV28	.	TRBJ2-7	CASSSLTGSLEQYF	TGTGCCAGCAGTTCTCTGACAGGTAGTCTCGAGCAGTACTTC
.	TRBV28	few	TRBJ2-1	CASGSNEQFF	TGTGCCAGCGGCTCAAATGAGCAGTTCTTC
.	TRBV6-2/TRBV6-3	.	TRBJ2-7	CASTRRLPSYEQYF	TGTGCCAGCACCAGACGTCTACCCTCCTACGAGCAGTACTTC
.	TRBV15	few	TRBJ2-3	CATSKGAGSTDTQYF	TGTGCCACCAGCAAAGGGGCGGGCAGCACAGATACGCAGTATTTT
.	TRBV20-1	few	TRBJ2-1	CSARRLLSSYNEQFF	TGCAGTGCTAGAAGGCTCTTGAGCTCCTACAATGAGCAGTTCTTC
.	TRBV29-1	.	TRBJ2-1	CSVPGGQYNEQFF	TGCAGCGTCCCAGGAGGACAGTACAATGAGCAGTTCTTC
.	TRBV20-1	.	TRBJ1-2	CSASNLYGYTF	TGCAGTGCTAGTAACCTCTATGGCTACACCTTC
TRBD1	TRBV9	.	TRBJ1-5	CASSDTGGQPQHF	TGTGCCAGCAGCGATACAGGGGGCCAGCCCCAGCATTTT
TRBD2	TRBV7-8	.	TRBJ2-1	CASRPLAGGPSEQFF	TGTGCCAGCAGACCACTAGCGGGGGGGCCATCTGAGCAGTTCTTC
TRBD1	TRBV28	few	TRBJ1-4	CASSATGSANEKLFF	TGTGCCAGCAGTGCGACAGGGTCGGCTAATGAAAAACTGTTTTTT
.	TRBV5-1	many	TRBJ1-2	CASSLDGGYTF	TGTGCCAGCAGCTTAGACGGAGGCTACACCTTC
.	TRBV27	.	TRBJ2-1	CASSPSDGGSHNEQFF	TGTGCCAGCAGTCCCAGTGATGGGGGCAGCCACAATGAGCAGTTCTTC
TRBD1	TRBV6-5	.	TRBJ2-2	CASSYSVYSRDRAAGELFF	TGTGCCAGCAGTTACTCGGTTTACTCTCGGGACAGGGCCGCCGGGGAGCTGTTTTTT
TRBD1	TRBV9	.	TRBJ2-7	CASSGRDRVSEQYF	TGTGCCAGCAGCGGCCGGGACAGGGTTTCCGAGCAGTACTTC
.	TRBV29-1	few	TRBJ2-3	CSVAADSTDTQYF	TGCAGCGTTGCGGCGGACTCTACAGATACGCAGTATTTT
.	TRBV11-3	.	TRBJ2-1	CASRSLHMGYNEQFF	TGTGCCAGCAGGTCACTGCATATGGGTTACAATGAGCAGTTCTTC
.	TRBV4-1	many	TRBJ2-7	CASSPILQGREQYF	TGCGCCAGCAGCCCAATCTTACAGGGACGCGAGCAGTACTTC
.	TRBV20-1	.	TRBJ2-1	CSAYKGGSSYNEQFF	TGCAGTGCTTACAAGGGGGGGAGCTCCTACAATGAGCAGTTCTTC
.	TRBV6-1	.	TRBJ2-1	CASSEALMPAYNEQFF	TGTGCCAGCAGTGAAGCGCTTATGCCGGCCTACAATGAGCAGTTCTTC
.	TRBV15	.	TRBJ1-6	CATSLNDGRNNSPLHF	TGTGCCACCAGCCTAAACGACGGGCGGAATAATTCACCCCTCCACTTT
.	TRBV20-1	.	TRBJ2-5	CSALGPAGTQYF	TGCAGTGCCCTGGGGCCGGCTGGGACCCAGTACTTC
.	TRBV14	.	TRBJ2-3	CASSQGRVYGDTRYF	TGTGCCAGCAGCCAAGGCCGGGTCTACGGAGATACGCGGTATTTT
TRBD1	TRBV7-9	.	TRBJ2-1	CAGSPGTGKGQFF	TGTGCCGGCAGCCCAGGGACAGGGAAGGGGCAGTTCTTC
TRBD2	TRBV7-2	few	TRBJ2-5	CASRPLAEETQYF	TGTGCCAGCAGGCCACTAGCGGAAGAGACCCAGTACTTC
TRBD2	TRBV27	few	TRBJ2-7	CASSFFGGGQYF	TGTGCCAGCAGTTTCTTCGGGGGGGGACAGTACTTC
.	TRBV6-5	.	TRBJ2-7	CASSPRPKETLYF	TGTGCCAGCAGTCCAAGGCCAAAGGAGACCCTGTACTTC
.	TRBV4-2	few	TRBJ1-2	CASSQGGTDSNYGYTF	TGTGCCAGCAGCCAAGGAGGGACGGATTCGAACTATGGCTACACCTTC
TRBD1	TRBV13	.	TRBJ2-4	CASSSGTGVAKNIQYF	TGTGCCAGCAGCTCAGGGACAGGGGTAGCCAAAAACATTCAGTACTTC
TRBD2	TRBV3-1	.	TRBJ2-1	CASGHSAGGDNEQFF	TGTGCCAGCGGTCACTCCGCGGGGGGGGACAATGAGCAGTTCTTC
TRBD2	TRBV9	.	TRBJ2-3	CASSKGGGSPSTDTQYF	TGTGCCAGCAGCAAAGGTGGCGGGAGCCCTAGCACAGATACGCAGTATTTT